Listed below are T cell receptor beta chains from one sample, sequenced in a study of blood T cell repertoires in COVID-19. TCRdb's table, derived via immunoSEQ multiplex PCR, lists solely in-frame clones and lacks some. The table has 120,000 to 150,000 clones, 88% seen once. Material for sequencing was peripheral blood. These receptors all come from a human donor with COVID-19, enrolled during active disease. The donor label of this sample is uncertain. Both conserved end residues are part of each CDR3. D genes are given only for firm matches. The size of a clone is reported for some rows only, either as once, few or many, or as a class for expanded clones.

abundance | d_gene | j_gene | v_gene | CDR3nt | CDR3aa
few | . | TRBJ1-2 | TRBV18 | TGTGCCAGCTCACCGGGGGCAGAAACTTTCTATGGCTACACCTTC | CASSPGAETFYGYTF
. | . | TRBJ2-1 | TRBV10-2 | TGCGCCAGCAGGAAACAGGGCATTTACAATGAGCAGTTCTTC | CASRKQGIYNEQFF
once | TRBD2 | TRBJ2-4 | TRBV7-6 | TGTGCCAGCAGTCTAACTAGCGGGGGTTCCTACGGGGCCAAAAACATTCAGTACTTC | CASSLTSGGSYGAKNIQYF
. | TRBD2 | TRBJ2-3 | TRBV29-1 | TGCAGCGTTCCAGGCGGGGGGGTGACAGATACGCAGTATTTT | CSVPGGGVTDTQYF
. | TRBD1 | TRBJ2-7 | TRBV7-2 | TGTGCCAGCAGCTCGAGGACAGGGCTCTACGAGCAGTACTTC | CASSSRTGLYEQYF
. | . | TRBJ2-7 | TRBV14 | TGTGCCAGCAGTGAGTGGAGGTCCTCCTACGAGCAGTACTTC | CASSEWRSSYEQYF
. | . | TRBJ1-2 | TRBV19 | TGTGCCACCAAATCCTCAGGGCTGCGTTATGGCTACACCTTC | CATKSSGLRYGYTF
. | TRBD1 | TRBJ2-2 | TRBV2 | TGTGCCAGCAGTGTTAATAGACAGGGGTTGCACGGGGAGCTGTTTTTT | CASSVNRQGLHGELFF
. | . | TRBJ2-7 | TRBV4-2 | TGTGCCAGCAGCCAAGATTCTCAGGGTGATGGTTCCTACGAGCAGTACTTC | CASSQDSQGDGSYEQYF
few | . | TRBJ1-1 | TRBV2 | TGTGCCAGCAGTGTTTTCGTAGGGGCCGCTGAAGCTTTCTTT | CASSVFVGAAEAFF
once | TRBD1 | TRBJ2-2 | TRBV14 | TGTGCCAGCAGAGAAAAGGCCCAGGGGGTACCGAACACCGGGGAGCTGTTTTTT | CASREKAQGVPNTGELFF
. | TRBD1 | TRBJ2-1 | TRBV28 | TGTGCCAGCAGTTTAAGGCAGGGGGCAGGGGATGAGCAGTTCTTC | CASSLRQGAGDEQFF
. | TRBD1 | TRBJ1-5 | TRBV4-2 | TGTGCCAGCAGCCAAGGCAGTACAGGGGGCTTCGGCAATCAGCCCCAGCATTTT | CASSQGSTGGFGNQPQHF
. | TRBD2 | TRBJ2-1 | TRBV24-1 | TGTGCCACCAGTGATTCGCGACTAGCGGGAGTGAATGAGCAGTTCTTC | CATSDSRLAGVNEQFF
. | TRBD1 | TRBJ1-1 | TRBV5-1 | TGCGCCAGCAGCTCGGGACAGAGGTCTGAAGCTTTCTTT | CASSSGQRSEAFF
. | . | TRBJ2-7 | TRBV13 | TGTGCCAGCTCCTCTAGGGGCACCTTCTACGAGCAGTACTTC | CASSSRGTFYEQYF
. | TRBD1 | TRBJ1-1 | TRBV5-1 | TGCGCCAGCAGCCATCAGACAGGGAGCATGAACACTGAAGCTTTCTTT | CASSHQTGSMNTEAFF
few | . | TRBJ1-1 | TRBV7-9 | TGTGCCAGCAGCGGGGCCGAAGCTTTCTTT | CASSGAEAFF
. | TRBD2 | TRBJ2-7 | TRBV11-2 | TGTGCCAGCAGCTTTCTGGCAGCGGGAGGAGGCTACGAGCAGTACTTC | CASSFLAAGGGYEQYF
. | . | TRBJ2-6 | TRBV5-1 | TGCGCCAGCAGCCCAGGAACTGGGGCCAACGTCCTGACTTTC | CASSPGTGANVLTF
. | TRBD1 | TRBJ2-7 | TRBV28 | TGTGCCAGCAGTTCGGGACAGGAGTACGAGCAGTACTTC | CASSSGQEYEQYF
. | TRBD1 | TRBJ2-7 | TRBV7-2 | TGTGCCAGCAGCCCGGGACAGGGGGTCTACGAGCAGTACTTC | CASSPGQGVYEQYF
few | TRBD1 | TRBJ1-2 | TRBV13 | TGTGCCAGCAGCCGGGACAGTATAAGCTATGGCTACACCTTC | CASSRDSISYGYTF
. | . | TRBJ1-5 | TRBV4-1 | TGCGCCAGCAGCCAAGGGGCCTCGCAATCATGGCCCCAGCATTTT | CASSQGASQSWPQHF
. | . | TRBJ2-3 | TRBV30 | TGTGCCTGGAGTGCGGCGGCAGATACGCAGTATTTT | CAWSAAADTQYF
. | . | TRBJ2-2 | TRBV19 | TGTGCCAGCAGACCCTGGGGTCGGCGGGGTGGGGAGCTGTTTTTT | CASRPWGRRGGELFF
. | TRBD1 | TRBJ1-4 | TRBV15 | TGTGCCACCAGCAGAGATGTAGGGGGCATTAATGAAAAACTGTTTTTT | CATSRDVGGINEKLFF
. | . | TRBJ1-1 | TRBV3-1/TRBV3-2 | TGTGCCAGCAGCCACAACGCACTAACAGGGACGCCGGGTGAAGCTTTCTTT | CASSHNALTGTPGEAFF
. | . | TRBJ1-1 | TRBV6-5 | TGTGCCAGCAGTTACTCGAGAGGGGGACAGAACACTGAAGCTTTCTTT | CASSYSRGGQNTEAFF
. | . | TRBJ1-1 | TRBV5-4 | TGTGCCAGCAGCGGGGGGGGCAGGGAATCGACTGAAGCTTTCTTT | CASSGGGRESTEAFF
. | TRBD1 | TRBJ2-7 | TRBV28 | TGTGCCAGTCTACAGGGGGGCACAGGCCACGAGCAGTACTTC | CASLQGGTGHEQYF
. | . | TRBJ1-2 | TRBV5-1 | TGCGCCAGCAGGGGGGGTCAGGTGAATCCAGATGGCTACACCTTC | CASRGGQVNPDGYTF
. | . | TRBJ1-5 | TRBV5-5 | TGTGCCAGCAGCTTGATCGGTTCGGGTCAGCCCCAGCATTTT | CASSLIGSGQPQHF
. | . | TRBJ1-6 | TRBV6-5 | TGTGCCAGCAGACTGACCACGAGGTCACCCCTCCACTTT | CASRLTTRSPLHF
. | . | TRBJ2-7 | TRBV18 | TGTGCCAGCTCACCGGGCAGCTCCTACGAGCAGTACTTC | CASSPGSSYEQYF
. | TRBD1 | TRBJ1-5 | TRBV29-1 | TGCAGCGTTGGACAGGGGGCGGGACAGCCCCAGCATTTT | CSVGQGAGQPQHF
. | TRBD2 | TRBJ2-7 | TRBV15 | TGTGCCACCGCCTTCCAGCGGGAGGGCCCCTACGAGCAGTACTTC | CATAFQREGPYEQYF
few | . | TRBJ1-1 | TRBV19 | TGTGCCAGTAGTATTCAGATGAACACTGAAGCTTTCTTT | CASSIQMNTEAFF
. | TRBD1 | TRBJ1-4 | TRBV6-5 | TGTGCCAGCACCGGACAGGGAGAAAAACTGTTTTTT | CASTGQGEKLFF
. | . | TRBJ1-2 | TRBV27 | TGTGCCAGCAGCCCAGGGTGGGTTCATGGCTACACCTTC | CASSPGWVHGYTF
once | TRBD2 | TRBJ2-1 | TRBV9 | TGTGCCAGCAGCCCCCTGGGGAGCGGGAGTTTCGGGGAGCAGTTCTTC | CASSPLGSGSFGEQFF
. | TRBD1 | TRBJ1-1 | TRBV4-1 | TGCGCCAGCAGCCAAGCACCTCTCTCGGACAGGGGAGCTTTCTTT | CASSQAPLSDRGAFF
. | TRBD1 | TRBJ2-1 | TRBV7-2 | TGTGCCAGCAGCCCGACAGGGGGCTATGAGCAGTTCTTC | CASSPTGGYEQFF
. | . | TRBJ1-3 | TRBV6-5 | TGTGCCAGCAGTTACGGGGCGACCGGAAACACCATATATTTT | CASSYGATGNTIYF
few | . | TRBJ1-1 | TRBV5-1 | TGCGCCAGCAGCCCGAGAGGAGGGTCTTACATGAACACTGAAGCTTTCTTT | CASSPRGGSYMNTEAFF
. | . | TRBJ1-5 | TRBV2 | TGTGCCAGCAGTCCGCCCAGGGATCAGCCCCAGCATTTT | CASSPPRDQPQHF
. | TRBD1 | TRBJ2-7 | TRBV5-4 | TGTGCCAGCAGCTTGGGGCTACAGGGGGACTACGAGCAGTACTTC | CASSLGLQGDYEQYF
. | TRBD1 | TRBJ1-5 | TRBV6-6 | TGTGCCACCACACTACAGGGGATCGGGCAGCCCCAGCATTTT | CATTLQGIGQPQHF
. | TRBD2 | TRBJ2-3 | TRBV7-3 | TGTGCCAGCAGCTTAGAGGCGGGGGAGGCAGATACGCAGTATTTT | CASSLEAGEADTQYF